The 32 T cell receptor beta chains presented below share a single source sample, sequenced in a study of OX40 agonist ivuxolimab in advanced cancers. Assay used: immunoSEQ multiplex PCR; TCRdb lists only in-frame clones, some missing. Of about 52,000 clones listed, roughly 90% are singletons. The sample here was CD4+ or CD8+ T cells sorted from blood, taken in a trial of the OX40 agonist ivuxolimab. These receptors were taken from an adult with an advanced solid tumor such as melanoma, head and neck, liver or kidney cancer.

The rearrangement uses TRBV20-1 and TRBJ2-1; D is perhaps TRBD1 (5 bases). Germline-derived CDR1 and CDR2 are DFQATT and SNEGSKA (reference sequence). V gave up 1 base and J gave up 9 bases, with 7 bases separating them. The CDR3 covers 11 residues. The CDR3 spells CSARGRGEQFF. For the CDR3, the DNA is TGCAGTGCTAGAGGAAGGGGTGAGCAGTTCTTC.

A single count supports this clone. The chain's CDR3 is CAWSEGAYSNQPQHF. The CDR3 DNA sequence: TGTGCCTGGAGTGAGGGCGCCTATAGCAATCAGCCCCAGCATTTT. This chain uses TRBV30 with TRBJ1-5; D remains unclear. V was shortened by 1 base and J by 0 bases, with 10 bases between the two germline ends. The CDR3 covers 15 residues. Looked up from germline, CDR1 is GTSNPN and CDR2 is SVGIG (reference sequence).

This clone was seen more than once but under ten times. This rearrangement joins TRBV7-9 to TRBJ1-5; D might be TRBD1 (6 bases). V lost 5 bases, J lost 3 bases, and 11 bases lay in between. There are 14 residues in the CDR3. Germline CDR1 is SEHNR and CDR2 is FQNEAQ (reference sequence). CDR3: CASSHGQNNQPQHF. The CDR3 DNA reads TGTGCCAGCAGCCACGGACAGAACAATCAGCCCCAGCATTTT.

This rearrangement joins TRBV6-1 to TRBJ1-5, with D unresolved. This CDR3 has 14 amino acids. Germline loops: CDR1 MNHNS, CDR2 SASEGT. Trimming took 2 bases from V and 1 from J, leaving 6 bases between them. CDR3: CASSETWSNQPQHF. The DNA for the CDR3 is TGTGCCAGCAGTGAAACCTGGAGCAATCAGCCCCAGCATTTT.

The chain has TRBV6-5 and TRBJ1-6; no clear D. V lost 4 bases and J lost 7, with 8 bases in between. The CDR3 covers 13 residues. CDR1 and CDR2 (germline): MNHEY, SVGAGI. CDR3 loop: CASSFTRNSPLHF. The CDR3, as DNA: TGTGCCAGCAGTTTTACGCGGAATTCACCCCTCCACTTT.

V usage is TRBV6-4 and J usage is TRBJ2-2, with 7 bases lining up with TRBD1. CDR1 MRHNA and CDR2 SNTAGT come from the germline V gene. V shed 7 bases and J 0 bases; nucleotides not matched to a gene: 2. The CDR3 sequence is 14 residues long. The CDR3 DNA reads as TGTGCCAGCAAGGGACAGCCGAACACCGGGGAGCTGTTTTTT. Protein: CASKGQPNTGELFF.

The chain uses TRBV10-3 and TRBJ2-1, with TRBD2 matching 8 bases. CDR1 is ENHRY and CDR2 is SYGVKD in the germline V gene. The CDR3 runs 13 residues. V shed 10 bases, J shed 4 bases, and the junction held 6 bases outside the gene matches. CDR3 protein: CATYSGEYNEQFF. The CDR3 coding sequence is TGTGCCACCTATAGCGGGGAGTACAATGAGCAGTTCTTC.

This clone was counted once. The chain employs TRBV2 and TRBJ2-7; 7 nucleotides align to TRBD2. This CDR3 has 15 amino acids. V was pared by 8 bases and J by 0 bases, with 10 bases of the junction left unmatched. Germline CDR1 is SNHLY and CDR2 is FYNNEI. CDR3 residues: CASGAGGISSYEQYF. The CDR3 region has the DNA TGTGCCAGCGGCGCCGGGGGGATCAGCTCCTACGAGCAGTACTTC.

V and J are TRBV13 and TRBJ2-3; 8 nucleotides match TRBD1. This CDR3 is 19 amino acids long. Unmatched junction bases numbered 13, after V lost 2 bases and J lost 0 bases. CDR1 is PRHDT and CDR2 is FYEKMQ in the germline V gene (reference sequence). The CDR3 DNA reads TGTGCCAGCAGCTTATACCTGTCTCCCGGACAGGGTAGCACAGATACGCAGTATTTT. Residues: CASSLYLSPGQGSTDTQYF.

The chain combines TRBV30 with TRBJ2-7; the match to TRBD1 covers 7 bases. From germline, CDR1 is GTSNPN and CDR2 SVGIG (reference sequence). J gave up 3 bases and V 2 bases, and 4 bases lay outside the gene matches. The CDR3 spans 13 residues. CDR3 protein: CAWSRGGGYEQYF. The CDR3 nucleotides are TGTGCCTGGAGTCGAGGGGGCGGCTACGAGCAGTACTTC.

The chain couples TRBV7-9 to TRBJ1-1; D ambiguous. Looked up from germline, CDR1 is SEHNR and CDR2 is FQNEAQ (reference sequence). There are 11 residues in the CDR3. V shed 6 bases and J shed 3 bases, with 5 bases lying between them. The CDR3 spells CASSPYTEAFF. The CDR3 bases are TGTGCCAGCAGTCCATACACTGAAGCTTTCTTT.

The CDR3 spells CASSFMGQTEAFF. The CDR3, as DNA: TGTGCCAGCAGCTTTATGGGACAGACTGAAGCTTTCTTT. This rearrangement joins TRBV7-3 to TRBJ1-1; 7 nucleotides match TRBD1. V lost 3 bases, J lost 5 bases, and 3 bases stayed unmatched. The CDR3 loop spans 13 amino acids. Germline V gives CDR1 SGHTA, CDR2 FQGTGA.

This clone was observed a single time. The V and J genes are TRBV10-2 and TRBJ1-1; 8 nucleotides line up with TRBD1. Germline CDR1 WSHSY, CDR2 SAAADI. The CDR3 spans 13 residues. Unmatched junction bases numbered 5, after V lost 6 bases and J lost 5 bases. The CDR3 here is CASSQGAWTEAFF. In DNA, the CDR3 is TGCGCCAGCAGCCAGGGGGCGTGGACTGAAGCTTTCTTT.

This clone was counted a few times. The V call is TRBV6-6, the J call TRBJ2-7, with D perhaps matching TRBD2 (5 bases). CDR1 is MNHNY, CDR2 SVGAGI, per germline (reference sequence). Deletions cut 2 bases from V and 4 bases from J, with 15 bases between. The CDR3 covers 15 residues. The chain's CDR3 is CASSYGRPGNYEQYF. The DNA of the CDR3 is TGTGCCAGCAGTTACGGCCGGCCCGGGAATTACGAGCAGTACTTC.

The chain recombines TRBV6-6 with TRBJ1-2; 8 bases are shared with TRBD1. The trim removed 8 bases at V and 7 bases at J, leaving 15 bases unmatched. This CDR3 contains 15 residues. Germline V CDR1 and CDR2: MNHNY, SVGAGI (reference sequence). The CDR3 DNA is TGTGCCAGCGGGGAAGACAGGGGACCTACGAGTGGCTACACCTTC. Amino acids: CASGEDRGPTSGYTF.

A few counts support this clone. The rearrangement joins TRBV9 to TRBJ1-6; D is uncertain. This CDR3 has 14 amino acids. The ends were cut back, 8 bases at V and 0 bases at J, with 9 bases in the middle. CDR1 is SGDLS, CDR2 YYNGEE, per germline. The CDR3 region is CARQISSYNSPLHF. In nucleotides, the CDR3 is TGTGCCAGACAGATTAGCTCCTATAATTCACCCCTCCACTTT.

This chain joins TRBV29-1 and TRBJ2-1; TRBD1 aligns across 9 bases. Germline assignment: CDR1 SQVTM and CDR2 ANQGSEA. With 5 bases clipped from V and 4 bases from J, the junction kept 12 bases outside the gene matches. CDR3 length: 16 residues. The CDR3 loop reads CSVRVGGTGPYNEQFF. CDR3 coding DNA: TGCAGCGTTCGGGTTGGAGGGACAGGGCCTTACAATGAGCAGTTCTTC.

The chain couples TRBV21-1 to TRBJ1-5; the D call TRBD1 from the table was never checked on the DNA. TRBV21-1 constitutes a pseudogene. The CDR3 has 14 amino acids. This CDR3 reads CASGTGVSGQPQHF. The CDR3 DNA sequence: TGTGCCAGCGGCACAGGGGTTTCGGGTCAGCCCCAGCATTTT.

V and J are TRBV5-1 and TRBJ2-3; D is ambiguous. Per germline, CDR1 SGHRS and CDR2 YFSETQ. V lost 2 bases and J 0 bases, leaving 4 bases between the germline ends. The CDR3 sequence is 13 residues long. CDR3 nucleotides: TGCGCCAGCAGCTTCCAGAGCACAGATACGCAGTATTTT. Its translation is CASSFQSTDTQYF.

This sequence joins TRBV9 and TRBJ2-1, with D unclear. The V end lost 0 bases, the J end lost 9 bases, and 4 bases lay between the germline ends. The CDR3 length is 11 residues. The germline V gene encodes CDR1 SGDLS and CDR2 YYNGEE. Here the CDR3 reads CASSVEGEQFF. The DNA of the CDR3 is TGTGCCAGCAGCGTAGAAGGTGAGCAGTTCTTC.

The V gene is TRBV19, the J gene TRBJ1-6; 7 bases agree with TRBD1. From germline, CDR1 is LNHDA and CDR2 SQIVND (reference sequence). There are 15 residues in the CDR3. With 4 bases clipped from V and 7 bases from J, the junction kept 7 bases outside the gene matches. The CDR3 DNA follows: TGTGCCAGTAGTAGCGTGGGACAGAGAAATTCACCCCTCCACTTT. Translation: CASSSVGQRNSPLHF.

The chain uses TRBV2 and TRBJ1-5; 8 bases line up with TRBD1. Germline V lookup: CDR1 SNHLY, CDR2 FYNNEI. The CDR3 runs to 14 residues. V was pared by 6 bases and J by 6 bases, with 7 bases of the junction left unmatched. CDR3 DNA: TGTGCCAGCAGCGCGACAGGGGCTGCTCAGCCCCAGCATTTT. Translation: CASSATGAAQPQHF.

CDR3 coding DNA: TGTGCCATCACCTTCCGAGAGAACTATGGCTACACCTTC. This encodes CAITFRENYGYTF. V usage is TRBV10-3 and J usage is TRBJ1-2; D not certain. Germline assignment: CDR1 ENHRY and CDR2 SYGVKD. This CDR3 is built from 13 residues. V was pared by 7 bases and J by 2 bases, with 11 bases between.

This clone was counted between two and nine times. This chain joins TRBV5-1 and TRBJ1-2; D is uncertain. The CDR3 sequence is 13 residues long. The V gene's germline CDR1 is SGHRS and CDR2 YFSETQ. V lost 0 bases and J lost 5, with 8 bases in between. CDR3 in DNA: TGCGCCAGCAGCTTGGCGATAGAGTATGGCTACACCTTC. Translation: CASSLAIEYGYTF. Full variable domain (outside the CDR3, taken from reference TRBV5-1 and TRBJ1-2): KAGVTQTPRYLIKTRGQQVTLSCSPISGHRSVSWYQQTPGQGLQFLFEYFSETQRNKGNFPGRFSGRQFSNSRSEMNVSTLELGDSALYLCASSLAIEYGYTFGSGTRLTVV.

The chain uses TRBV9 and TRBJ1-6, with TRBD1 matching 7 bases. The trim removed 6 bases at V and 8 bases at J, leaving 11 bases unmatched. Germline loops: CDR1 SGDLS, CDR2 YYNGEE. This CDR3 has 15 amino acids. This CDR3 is CASTEGPGGDSPLHF. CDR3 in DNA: TGTGCCAGCACCGAAGGCCCAGGGGGGGATTCACCCCTCCACTTT.

This CDR3 is CAGGGRQGGHEQYF. The CDR3 region has the DNA TGTGCCGGAGGGGGTAGACAGGGAGGCCACGAGCAGTACTTC. The chain links TRBV30 to TRBJ2-7, with D possibly TRBD1 on 7 matching bases. Germline loops: CDR1 GTSNPN, CDR2 SVGIG (reference sequence). Trimming shortened V by 8 bases and J by 5 bases, and 22 bases separated the two germline ends. This CDR3 is 14 amino acids long.

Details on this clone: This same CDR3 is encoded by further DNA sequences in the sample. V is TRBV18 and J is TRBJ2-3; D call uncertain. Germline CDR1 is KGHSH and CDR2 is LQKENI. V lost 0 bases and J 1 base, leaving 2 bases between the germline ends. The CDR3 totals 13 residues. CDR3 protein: CASSPPGTDTQYF. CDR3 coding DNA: TGTGCCAGCTCACCACCGGGCACAGATACGCAGTATTTT.

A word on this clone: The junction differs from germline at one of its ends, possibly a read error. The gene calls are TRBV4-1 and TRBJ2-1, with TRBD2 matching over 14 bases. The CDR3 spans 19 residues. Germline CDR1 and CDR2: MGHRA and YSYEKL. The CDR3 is CASRQGLAGGRGSYNEQFF. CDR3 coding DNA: TGCGCCAGCAGACAAGGACTAGCGGGGGGAAGAGGGTCCTACAATGAGCAGTTCTTC.

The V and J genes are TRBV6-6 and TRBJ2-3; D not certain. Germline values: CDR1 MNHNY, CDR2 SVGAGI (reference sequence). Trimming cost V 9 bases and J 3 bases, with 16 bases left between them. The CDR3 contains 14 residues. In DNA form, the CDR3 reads TGTGCCAGTTCACTCGGTTTTCGAACAGATACGCAGTATTTT. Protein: CASSLGFRTDTQYF.

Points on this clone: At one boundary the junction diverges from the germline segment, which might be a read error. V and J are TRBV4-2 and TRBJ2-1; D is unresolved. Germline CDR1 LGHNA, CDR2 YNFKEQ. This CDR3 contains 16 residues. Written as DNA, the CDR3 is TGTGCCAGCAGCCAAGCCGCCGGGCTTCCCTACAATGAGCGGTTCTTC. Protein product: CASSQAAGLPYNERFF.

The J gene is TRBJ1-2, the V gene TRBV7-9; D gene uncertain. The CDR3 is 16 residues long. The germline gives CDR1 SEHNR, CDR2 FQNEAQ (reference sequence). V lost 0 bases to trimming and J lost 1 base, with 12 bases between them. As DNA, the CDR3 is TGTGCCAGCAGCTTAGCGGACTGGGGAAGTAACTATGGCTACACCTTC. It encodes CASSLADWGSNYGYTF.

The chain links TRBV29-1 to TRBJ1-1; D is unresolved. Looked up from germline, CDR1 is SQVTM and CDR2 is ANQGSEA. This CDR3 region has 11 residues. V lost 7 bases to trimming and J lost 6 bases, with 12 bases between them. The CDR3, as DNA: TGCAGCGCAAGTAAGGGCTCTGAAGCTTTCTTT. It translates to CSASKGSEAFF.